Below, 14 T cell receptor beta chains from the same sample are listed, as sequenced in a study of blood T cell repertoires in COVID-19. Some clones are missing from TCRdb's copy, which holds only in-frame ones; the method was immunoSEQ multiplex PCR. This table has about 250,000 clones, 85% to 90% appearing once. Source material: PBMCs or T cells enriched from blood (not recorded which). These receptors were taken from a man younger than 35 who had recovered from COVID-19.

The CDR3 nucleotides read TGTGCCAGCAGCTTGGGGCTAGCGGAGTTCACAGATACGCAGTATTTT. Its translation is CASSLGLAEFTDTQYF. The chain recombines TRBV5-6 with TRBJ2-3; 7 positions match TRBD2. The CDR3 length is 16 residues. Per germline, CDR1 SGHDT and CDR2 YYEEEE. The V gene end was trimmed by 0 bases and the J gene end by 2 bases; junction bases not matched to a gene: 6.

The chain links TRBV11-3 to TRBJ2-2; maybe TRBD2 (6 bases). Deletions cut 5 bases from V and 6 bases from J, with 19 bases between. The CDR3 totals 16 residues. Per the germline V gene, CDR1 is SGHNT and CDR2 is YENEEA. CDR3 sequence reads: CASSPTGAIGPGELFF. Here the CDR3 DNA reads TGTGCCAGCAGCCCGACGGGAGCTATAGGCCCCGGGGAGCTGTTTTTT.

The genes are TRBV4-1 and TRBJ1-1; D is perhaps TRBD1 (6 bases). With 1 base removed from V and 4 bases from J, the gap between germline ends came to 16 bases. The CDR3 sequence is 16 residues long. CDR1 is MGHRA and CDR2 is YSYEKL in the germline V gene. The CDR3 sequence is CASSQGGGRGTTEAFF. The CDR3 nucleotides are TGCGCCAGCAGCCAAGGTGGTGGCAGGGGAACCACTGAAGCTTTCTTT.

Written as DNA, the CDR3 is TGTGCCTGGAGTGTTAGCGGGGGCAACACAGATACGCAGTATTTT. Translated, it gives CAWSVSGGNTDTQYF. This chain uses TRBV30 with TRBJ2-3, with 9 bases aligning to TRBD2. The germline CDR1 and CDR2 sequences are GTSNPN and SVGIG (reference sequence). V was clipped by 0 bases and J by 2 bases; unmatched bases: 3. CDR3 length: 15 amino acids.

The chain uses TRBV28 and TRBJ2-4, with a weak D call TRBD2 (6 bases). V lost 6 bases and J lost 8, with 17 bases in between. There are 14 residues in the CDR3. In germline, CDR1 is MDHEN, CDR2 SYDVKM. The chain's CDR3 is CASRPADRGYIQYF. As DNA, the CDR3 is TGTGCCAGCAGGCCCGCCGACCGGGGGTACATTCAGTACTTC.

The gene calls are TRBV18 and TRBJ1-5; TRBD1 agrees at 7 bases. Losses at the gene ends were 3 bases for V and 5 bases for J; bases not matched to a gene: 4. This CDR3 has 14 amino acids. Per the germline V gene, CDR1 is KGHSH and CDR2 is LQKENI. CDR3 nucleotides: TGTGCCAGCTCACCCGGGACAGCCTATCAGCCCCAGCATTTT. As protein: CASSPGTAYQPQHF.

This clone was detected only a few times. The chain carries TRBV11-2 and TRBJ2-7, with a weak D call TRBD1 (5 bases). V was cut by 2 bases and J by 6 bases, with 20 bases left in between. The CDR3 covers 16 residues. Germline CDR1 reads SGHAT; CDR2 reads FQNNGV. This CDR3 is CASSLSRGQGPGEQYF. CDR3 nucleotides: TGTGCCAGCAGCTTAAGCCGCGGACAAGGCCCTGGCGAGCAGTACTTC.

CDR3 residues: CASSLGGRASYGYTF. The CDR3 region has the DNA TGCGCCAGCAGCTTGGGGGGCAGGGCCAGCTATGGCTACACCTTC. The chain couples TRBV5-1 to TRBJ1-2; a possible D gene is TRBD1 (5 bases). The V gene's germline CDR1 is SGHRS and CDR2 YFSETQ. The length of the CDR3 is 15 residues. V lost 0 bases, J lost 4 bases, and 13 bases lay in between.

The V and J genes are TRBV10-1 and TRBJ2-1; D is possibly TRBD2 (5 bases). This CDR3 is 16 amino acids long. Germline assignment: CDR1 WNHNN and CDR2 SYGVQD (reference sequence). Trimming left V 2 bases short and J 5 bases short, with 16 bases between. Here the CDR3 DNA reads TGCGCCAGCAGTGAGAGGCGAGGGAGTCCCAACAATGAGCAGTTCTTC. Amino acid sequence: CASSERRGSPNNEQFF.

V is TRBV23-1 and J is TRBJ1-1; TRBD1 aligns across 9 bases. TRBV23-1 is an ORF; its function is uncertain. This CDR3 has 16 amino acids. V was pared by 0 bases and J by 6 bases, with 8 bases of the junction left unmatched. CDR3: CASSQSALTGGPEAFF. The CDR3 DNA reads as TGCGCCAGCAGTCAATCGGCCTTAACAGGGGGCCCTGAAGCTTTCTTT.

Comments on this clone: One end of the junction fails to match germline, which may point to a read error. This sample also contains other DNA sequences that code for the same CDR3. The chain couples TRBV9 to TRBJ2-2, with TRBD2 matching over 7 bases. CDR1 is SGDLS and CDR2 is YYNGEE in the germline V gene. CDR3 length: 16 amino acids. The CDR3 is CASRAGLVTDTGELFF. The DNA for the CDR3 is TGTGCCAGCAGAGCCGGACTAGTCACCGACACCGGGGAACTGTTTTTT.

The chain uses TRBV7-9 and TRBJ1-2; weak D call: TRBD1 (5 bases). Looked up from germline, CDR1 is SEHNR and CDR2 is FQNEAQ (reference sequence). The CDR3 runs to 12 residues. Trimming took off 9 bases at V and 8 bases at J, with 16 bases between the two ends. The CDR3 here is CASTGKAYGYTF. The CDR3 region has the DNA TGTGCCAGTACAGGAAAGGCTTACGGCTACACCTTC.

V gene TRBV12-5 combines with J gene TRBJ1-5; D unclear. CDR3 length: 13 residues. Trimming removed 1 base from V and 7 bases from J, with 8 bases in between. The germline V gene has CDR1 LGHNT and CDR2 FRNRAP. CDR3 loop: CASGLESRQPQHF. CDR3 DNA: TGTGCTAGTGGTTTGGAGAGCAGGCAGCCCCAGCATTTT.

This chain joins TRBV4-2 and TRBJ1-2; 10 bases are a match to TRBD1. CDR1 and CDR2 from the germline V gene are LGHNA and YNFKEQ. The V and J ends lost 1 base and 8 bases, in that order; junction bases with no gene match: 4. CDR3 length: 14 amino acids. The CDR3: CASSQGRTGGGYTF. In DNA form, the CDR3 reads TGTGCCAGCAGCCAAGGGAGGACAGGGGGGGGCTACACCTTC.